The sample holds many counts of the clone carrying this TCR beta chain. Antigen unknown. The sample originates from a study of T cells after yellow fever vaccination. Whole-study findings and limits: Weaker, the secondary response had a peak occurring faster, on day 5 versus 15. Clonotypes found in both CD4 and CD8 compartments made up a small share. The booster saw the reappearance of most primary-vaccination clones (roughly 97% CD4, 80% to 90% CD8).

Making TCR cDNA involved 5'RACE template switching, which added UMIs and a universal primer site. TCRdb called the 5' RACE reads again in MiXCR, with one record for every CDR3 protein. The sample includes some 340,000 distinct CDR3 sequences, roughly 4.3% of them seen just once. This TCR derives from a man in his late teens or twenties who received the YFV17D yellow fever vaccine. This specimen consisted of PBMCs, obtained 5 days after the yellow fever booster vaccination.

The CDR3 is CASSQDRPGTSPSQPQHF. The CDR3, as DNA: TGCGCCAGCAGCCAAGATAGGCCCGGGACATCCCCAAGCCAGCCCCAGCATTTT. The genes are TRBV4-3 and TRBJ1-5; D is perhaps TRBD1 (6 bases). CDR3 size: 18 residues. Germline-derived CDR1 and CDR2 are LGHNA and YSLEER. Trimming shortened V by 0 bases and J by 7 bases, and 22 bases separated the two germline ends.